Listed below are T cell receptor beta chains from one sample, sequenced in a study of cytomegalovirus exposure and HLA in healthy donors. The assay was immunoSEQ multiplex PCR, and TCRdb's table has in-frame clones only and misses some. The data show about 170,000 clones, with about 80% seen just once and 4.5% to 5.5% held by the top ten. The material sequenced was PBMCs. These receptors were collected from a man aged 18 to 29 in good health and CMV-seronegative. CDR3s leave out the opening cysteine and the closing phenylalanine or tryptophan.

v_call,cdr3_aa
TRBV7-8,ASSSTTATDYGYT
TRBV29-1,SVGLAGSWETQY
TRBV4-2,ASSHPAKGRLSYNEQF
TRBV7-9,ASSSPQGTQY
TRBV27,ASRGPPFTYEQY
TRBV2,ASRGTSGGGGTQY
TRBV9,ASSVQGDHTGELF
TRBV28,ASSLPGGTEAF
TRBV28,ASRRGSLPQH
TRBV27,ASSLLQGFLVEATNEKLF
TRBV7-8,ASSLSTTFGYEQY
TRBV14,ASSQGGVYGYT
TRBV28,ASSVTGTGVSYLLNQPQH
TRBV27,ASSLTGGWTEAF
TRBV6-1,ASSEAGASGGVADTQY
TRBV7-9,ASSLPSGTSGQETQY
TRBV29-1,GVKEVDRDTGELF
TRBV7-2,ASSGQFYEQY
TRBV11-2,ASSLGQTYEQY
TRBV5-4,ASSLDSSSYNEQF
TRBV11-2,ASSLLLPHLEQF
TRBV11-2,ASSLHGGFGYEQY
TRBV6-5,ASSPLARETQY
TRBV9,ASSVGQGIYEQY
TRBV4-1,ASSRTGGNTGELF
TRBV7-9,ASSMTGNDNEQF
TRBV19,ASSIKTAIPGNTIY
TRBV25-1,ASSGDRSYGYT
TRBV5-6,ASSLGTSGSNEQY
TRBV4-2,ASSLRAGGNTGELF
TRBV7-6,ASSTAGQGGVYEQY